This record concerns one TCR beta chain sequence. Its antigen is unknown. This sample is drawn from a study of T cell responses to AZD1222 COVID-19 vaccine. Study-level findings and limits: CD4 TCRs covered the whole spike, strongest at regions 160-218 and 743-854. Donors were chiefly white British, with a greater number of females, and clonal diversity was perhaps underestimated. Baseline serostatus was positive in only six AZD1222 recipients.

The CDR3 extends over 16 amino acids. V was clipped by 4 bases and J by 1 base, with 14 bases between them. The V gene's germline CDR1 is KGHSH and CDR2 LQKENI. The data were produced by immunoSEQ multiplex PCR, yet TCRdb's version contains in-frame clones alone and is incomplete. Among roughly 190,000 clones listed, more than 80% were seen once. The sample in question was peripheral blood, obtained 28 days after the second dose of the MenACWY control vaccine. The TCR comes from an adult who received the MenACWY meningococcal vaccine as a control. This sequence joins TRBV18 and TRBJ1-5; D is unclear. CDR3 sequence (DNA): TGTGCCAGCTCACGGACGGCAGGAGGGAGCAATCAGCCCCAGCATTTT. Its protein is CASSRTAGGSNQPQHF.